These T cell receptor beta chains were read from a single sample in a study of T cells in Graves' hyperthyroidism and ophthalmopathy. Each CDR3 protein gets one entry after TCRdb re-called the multiplex PCR reads with MiXCR. This sample yields approximately 600,000 distinct CDR3 sequences, of which around 20% are seen a single time; under 35% belongs to the top ten. The sample consisted of blood. The receptors stem from a man aged 25-45 years with Graves' ophthalmopathy. The CDR3 runs from the conserved cysteine through the conserved F or W. D genes are given only for firm matches. Clone size, where shown, is once, few, many, or a class for clones that have expanded.

J gene | V gene | D gene | clone size | CDR3 protein | CDR3 DNA
TRBJ2-1 | TRBV5-4 | . | . | CASSLVSGKNNEKFF | TGTGCCAGCAGCTTGGTGTCAGGTAAAAATAATGAGAAGTTCTTC
TRBJ1-2 | TRBV18 | TRBD1 | . | CASSPVVTGANYGYTF | TGTGCCAGCTCACCAGTAGTCACAGGGGCTAACTATGGCTACACCTTC
TRBJ1-4 | TRBV20-1 | . | . | CSARTQGATNEKLFF | TGCAGTGCTAGAACACAGGGCGCAACTAATGAAAAACTGTTTTTT
TRBJ2-2 | TRBV6-1 | TRBD2 | few | CASSELAGTGELFF | TGTGCCAGCAGTGAACTAGCGGGAACCGGGGAGCTGTTTTTT
TRBJ2-1 | TRBV11-3 | . | many | CASSFSASSYNEQFF | TGTGCCAGCAGCTTTTCGGCGAGCTCCTACAATGAGCAGTTCTTC
TRBJ2-7 | TRBV19 | TRBD2 | . | CATQRELGYEQYF | TGTGCCACTCAGCGGGAGTTAGGTTACGAGCAGTACTTC
TRBJ1-1 | TRBV20-1 | TRBD1 | . | CSARGQGGNTEAFF | TGCAGTGCTAGAGGACAGGGTGGGAACACTGAAGCTTTCTTT
TRBJ1-5 | TRBV28 | . | . | CASSLVGGRNQPQHF | TGTGCCAGCAGTTTAGTCGGGGGACGAAATCAGCCCCAGCATTTT
TRBJ2-1 | TRBV7-3 | . | few | CASSSKGGEQFF | TGTGCCAGCAGCTCCAAAGGGGGAGAGCAGTTCTTC
TRBJ2-3 | TRBV5-1 | . | few | CASSLATGRDTQYF | TGCGCCAGCAGCTTGGCCACGGGGAGGGATACGCAGTATTTT
TRBJ2-7 | TRBV11-2 | TRBD2 | many | CASSLEVGTRAYEQYF | TGTGCCAGCAGCTTAGAGGTGGGGACTAGAGCCTACGAGCAGTACTTC
TRBJ2-1 | TRBV5-6 | . | few | CASSLEGGEADEQFF | TGTGCCAGCAGCTTGGAGGGGGGAGAGGCGGATGAGCAGTTCTTC
TRBJ2-5 | TRBV7-7 | TRBD1 | . | CASSLEARGREETQYF | TGTGCTAGCAGCTTAGAGGCCAGGGGGCGCGAGGAGACCCAGTACTTC
TRBJ1-4 | TRBV11-2 | TRBD1 | many | CASSSTTGVGEKLFF | TGTGCCAGCAGCAGCACGACAGGGGTGGGTGAAAAACTGTTTTTT
TRBJ2-7 | TRBV29-1 | . | many | CSGAVWGSSYEQYF | TGCAGCGGCGCCGTATGGGGGTCCTCCTACGAGCAGTACTTC
TRBJ1-4 | TRBV4-3 | . | few | CASSHKAQGTGEKLFF | TGCGCCAGCAGCCACAAGGCCCAGGGCACGGGCGAAAAACTGTTTTTT
TRBJ1-2 | TRBV6-2/TRBV6-3 | TRBD1 | many | CASSKPGQTIDGYTF | TGTGCCAGCAGCAAACCGGGACAGACCATCGATGGCTACACCTTC
TRBJ1-5 | TRBV20-1 | TRBD1 | . | CSARDGQGAWGNQPQHF | TGCAGTGCTAGAGATGGACAGGGGGCCTGGGGCAATCAGCCCCAGCATTTT
TRBJ2-1 | TRBV12-3/TRBV12-4 | . | . | CASSFTGEWNEQFF | TGTGCCAGCAGTTTTACGGGAGAGTGGAATGAGCAGTTCTTC
TRBJ2-5 | TRBV28 | TRBD2 | many | CASSTASGVQETQYF | TGTGCCAGCAGTACCGCTAGCGGGGTCCAAGAGACCCAGTACTTC
TRBJ1-5 | TRBV15 | . | . | CATSGTDNQPQHF | TGTGCCACCAGCGGAACAGACAATCAGCCCCAGCATTTT
TRBJ2-7 | TRBV2 | TRBD1 | many | CASSVQGQGLTYEQYF | TGTGCCAGCAGTGTGCAGGGACAGGGGCTGACCTACGAGCAGTACTTC
TRBJ1-1 | TRBV10-2 | TRBD1 | once | CASGGTGDMNTEAFF | TGCGCCAGCGGGGGGACAGGTGATATGAACACTGAAGCTTTCTTT
TRBJ2-3 | TRBV12-3/TRBV12-4 | . | . | CASSTLPSGVGTDTQYF | TGTGCCAGCAGCACCCTTCCCTCAGGAGTGGGCACAGATACGCAGTATTTT
TRBJ1-5 | TRBV6-1 | TRBD1 | few | CASTTGQGAWAQHF | TGTGCCTCCACAACGGGACAGGGCGCGTGGGCCCAGCATTTT
TRBJ2-7 | TRBV4-2 | TRBD2 | . | CASSQEGPSGSYEQYF | TGTGCCAGCAGCCAAGAGGGCCCTAGCGGGAGTTACGAGCAGTACTTC
TRBJ2-7 | TRBV19 | TRBD1 | . | CASSSTKGTGSYEQYF | TGTGCCAGTAGTAGTACCAAAGGGACAGGCTCCTACGAGCAGTACTTC
TRBJ2-7 | TRBV20-1 | TRBD1 | many | CSARSGGLGYEQYF | TGCAGTGCTAGATCAGGGGGCTTGGGTTACGAGCAGTACTTC
TRBJ2-2 | TRBV20-1 | TRBD2 | many | CSAGLAGNTGELFF | TGCAGTGCTGGACTAGCGGGGAACACCGGGGAGCTGTTTTTT
TRBJ2-7 | TRBV6-1 | TRBD2 | . | CASSESSLAGLYEQYF | TGTGCCAGCAGTGAATCCTCACTAGCGGGTCTGTACGAGCAGTACTTC
TRBJ1-3 | TRBV30 | . | few | CATLLGTGNTIYF | TGTGCAACTCTCCTCGGGACTGGAAACACCATATATTTT
TRBJ1-5 | TRBV7-2 | . | few | CASSLVRGNQPQHF | TGTGCCAGCAGCCTCGTTAGGGGCAATCAGCCCCAGCATTTT
TRBJ2-1 | TRBV25-1 | TRBD2 | few | CASSERRISGENEQFF | TGTGCCAGCAGTGAAAGGAGGATTAGCGGGGAAAATGAGCAGTTCTTC
TRBJ2-4 | TRBV6-2/TRBV6-3 | TRBD1 | . | CASRGTASNIQYF | TGTGCCAGCAGGGGGACAGCGTCAAACATTCAGTACTTC
TRBJ1-6 | TRBV11-2 | . | many | CASSIWGTTSNSPLHF | TGTGCCAGCAGCATATGGGGCACCACAAGCAATTCACCCCTCCACTTT
TRBJ2-5 | TRBV5-1 | TRBD2 | few | CASSEGLREGETQYF | TGCGCCAGCAGCGAGGGACTCCGGGAGGGAGAGACCCAGTACTTC
TRBJ2-5 | TRBV28 | . | . | CASSFSTQETQYF | TGTGCCAGCAGTTTCTCGACACAAGAGACCCAGTACTTC
TRBJ2-7 | TRBV20-1 | . | . | CSPQSDGSYEQYF | TGCAGCCCCCAATCGGACGGTTCCTACGAGCAGTACTTC
TRBJ2-6 | TRBV5-1 | . | . | CASSSDPSAGANVLTF | TGCGCCAGCAGCTCGGACCCCTCGGCTGGGGCCAACGTCCTGACTTTC
TRBJ1-6 | TRBV10-3 | TRBD1 | once | CAISDRGYNSPLHF | TGTGCCATCAGTGACAGGGGGTATAATTCACCCCTCCACTTT
TRBJ1-1 | TRBV27 | TRBD1 | . | CASSLGRGPGTFF | TGTGCCAGCTCCCTAGGCAGGGGGCCGGGGACTTTCTTT
TRBJ2-1 | TRBV12-3/TRBV12-4 | TRBD2 | many | CASSSISGSGYNEQFF | TGTGCCAGCAGTTCCATTAGCGGGAGTGGGTACAATGAGCAGTTCTTC
TRBJ2-3 | TRBV7-3 | TRBD2 | few | CASSSPMGTGASGSKSTDTQYF | TGTGCCAGCAGCTCCCCGATGGGCACAGGGGCTAGCGGGAGTAAGAGCACAGATACGCAGTATTTT
TRBJ2-7 | TRBV5-6 | TRBD2 | . | CASSAGLNPTYEQYF | TGTGCCAGCAGCGCGGGACTAAACCCTACCTACGAGCAGTACTTC
TRBJ2-7 | TRBV11-2 | TRBD1 | many | CASSFPGQGSYEQYF | TGTGCCAGCAGCTTTCCGGGACAGGGGTCCTACGAGCAGTACTTC
TRBJ2-5 | TRBV6-1 | TRBD2 | few | CASSGISGRESPETQYF | TGTGCCAGCAGTGGGATTAGCGGGAGGGAGTCTCCAGAGACCCAGTACTTC
TRBJ2-3 | TRBV28 | . | few | CASSSGQGPDTQYF | TGTGCCAGCAGTTCGGGGCAGGGACCAGATACGCAGTATTTT
TRBJ2-5 | TRBV7-2 | . | . | CASSSRASQETRYF | TGTGCCAGCAGCTCCCGGGCGTCCCAAGAGACCCGGTACTTC
TRBJ1-2 | TRBV12-3/TRBV12-4 | . | few | CASSLARRQTAPYGYTF | TGTGCCAGCAGTTTAGCGCGTAGACAGACTGCTCCTTATGGCTACACCTTC
TRBJ1-5 | TRBV28 | . | . | CASSFRPGSNQPQHF | TGTGCCAGCAGTTTTAGGCCGGGGAGCAATCAGCCCCAGCATTTT
TRBJ2-7 | TRBV5-1 | . | . | CASSLSQSEQYF | TGTGCCAGCAGCTTGTCCCAGAGCGAGCAGTACTTC
TRBJ2-3 | TRBV5-1 | TRBD2 | many | CASSVAGGQGDTQYF | TGCGCCAGCAGCGTAGCGGGAGGTCAAGGAGATACGCAGTATTTT